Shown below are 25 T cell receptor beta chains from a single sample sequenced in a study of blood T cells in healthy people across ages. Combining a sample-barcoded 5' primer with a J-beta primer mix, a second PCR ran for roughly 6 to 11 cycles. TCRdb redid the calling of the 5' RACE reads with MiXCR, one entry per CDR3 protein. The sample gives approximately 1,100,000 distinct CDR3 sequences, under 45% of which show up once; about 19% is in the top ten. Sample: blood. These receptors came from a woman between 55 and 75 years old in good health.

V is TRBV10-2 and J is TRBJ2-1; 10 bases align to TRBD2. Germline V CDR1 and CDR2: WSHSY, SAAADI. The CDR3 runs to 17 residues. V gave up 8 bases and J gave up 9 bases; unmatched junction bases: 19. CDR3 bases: TGCGCCAGCCAGGAGGTCACTAGCGGGAATCGACATGCTGAGCAGTTCTTC. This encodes CASQEVTSGNRHAEQFF.

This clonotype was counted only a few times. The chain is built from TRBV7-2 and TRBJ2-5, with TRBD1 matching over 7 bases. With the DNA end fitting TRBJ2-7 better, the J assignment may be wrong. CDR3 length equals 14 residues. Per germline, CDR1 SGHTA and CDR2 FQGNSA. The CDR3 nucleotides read TGTGCCAGCAGCCTTAAGACAGGGTCGGGCGAGCAGTACTTC. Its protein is CASSLKTGSGEQYF.

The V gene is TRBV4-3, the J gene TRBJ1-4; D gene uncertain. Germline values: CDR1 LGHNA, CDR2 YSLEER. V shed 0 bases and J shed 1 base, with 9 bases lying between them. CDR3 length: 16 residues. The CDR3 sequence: CASSQDRSGTNEKLFF. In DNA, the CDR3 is TGCGCCAGCAGCCAAGATCGGAGCGGAACTAATGAAAAACTGTTTTTT.

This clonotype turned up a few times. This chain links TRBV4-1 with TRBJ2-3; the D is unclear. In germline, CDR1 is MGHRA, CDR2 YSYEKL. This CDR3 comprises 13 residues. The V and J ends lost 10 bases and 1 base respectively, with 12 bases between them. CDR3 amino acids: CATADLRTDTQYF. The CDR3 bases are TGCGCCACCGCGGACCTCCGCACAGATACGCAGTATTTT.

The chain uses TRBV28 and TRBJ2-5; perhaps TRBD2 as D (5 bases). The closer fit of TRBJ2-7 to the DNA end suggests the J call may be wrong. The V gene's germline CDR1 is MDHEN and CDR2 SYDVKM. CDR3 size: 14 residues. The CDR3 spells CATQTPSWRYEQYF. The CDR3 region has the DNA TGTGCCACCCAAACCCCCTCGTGGAGGTACGAGCAGTACTTC.

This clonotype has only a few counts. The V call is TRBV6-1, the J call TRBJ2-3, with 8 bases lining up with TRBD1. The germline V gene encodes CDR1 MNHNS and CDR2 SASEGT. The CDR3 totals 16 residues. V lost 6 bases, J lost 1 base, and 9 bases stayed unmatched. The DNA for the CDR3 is TGTGCCAGCAGGGACAGGGACGCCGGGCGCACAGATACGCAGTATTTT. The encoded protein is CASRDRDAGRTDTQYF.

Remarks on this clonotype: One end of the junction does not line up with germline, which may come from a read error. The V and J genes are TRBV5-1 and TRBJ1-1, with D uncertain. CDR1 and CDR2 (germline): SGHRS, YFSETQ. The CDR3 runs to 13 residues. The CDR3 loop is CASSGMELTGAFF. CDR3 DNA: TGCGCCAGCAGCGGAATGGAGCTCACTGGAGCTTTCTTT.

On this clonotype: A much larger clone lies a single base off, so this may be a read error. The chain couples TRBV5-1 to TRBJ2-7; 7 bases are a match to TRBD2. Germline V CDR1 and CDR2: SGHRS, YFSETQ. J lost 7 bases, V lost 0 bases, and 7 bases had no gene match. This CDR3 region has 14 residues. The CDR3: CASSLGGSSGEQYF. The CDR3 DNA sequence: TGCGCCAGCAGCTTGGGCGGGAGTTCGGGGGAGCAGTACTTC.

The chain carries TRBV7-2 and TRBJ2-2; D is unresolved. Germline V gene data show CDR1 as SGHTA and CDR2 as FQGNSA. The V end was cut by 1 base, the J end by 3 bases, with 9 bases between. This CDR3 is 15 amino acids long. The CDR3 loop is CASSLGSSHTGELFF. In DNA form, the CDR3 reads TGTGCCAGCAGCTTAGGTAGCTCCCACACCGGGGAGCTGTTTTTT.

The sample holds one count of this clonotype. This CDR3 reads CASSLVSGGFPYNEQFF. The CDR3 DNA follows: TGTGCCAGCAGCTTAGTTAGCGGGGGCTTTCCCTACAATGAGCAGTTCTTC. The chain is built from TRBV11-2 and TRBJ2-1; 9 bases agree with TRBD2. J gave up 2 bases and V 1 base, and 6 bases lay outside the gene matches. This CDR3 region has 17 residues. The V gene's germline CDR1 is SGHAT and CDR2 FQNNGV.

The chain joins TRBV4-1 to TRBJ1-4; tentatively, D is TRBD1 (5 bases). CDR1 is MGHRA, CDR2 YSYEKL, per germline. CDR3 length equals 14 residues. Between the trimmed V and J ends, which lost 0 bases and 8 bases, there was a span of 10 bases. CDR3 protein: CASSQDLRGEKLFF. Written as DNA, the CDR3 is TGCGCCAGCAGCCAAGATCTTAGGGGAGAAAAACTGTTTTTT.

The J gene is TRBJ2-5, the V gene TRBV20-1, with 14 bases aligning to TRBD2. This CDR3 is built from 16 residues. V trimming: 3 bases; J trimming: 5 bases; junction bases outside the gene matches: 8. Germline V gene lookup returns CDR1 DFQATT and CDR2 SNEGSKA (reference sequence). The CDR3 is CSARSPGLAGVETQYF. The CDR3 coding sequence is TGCAGTGCTAGGAGTCCGGGACTAGCGGGAGTGGAGACCCAGTACTTC.

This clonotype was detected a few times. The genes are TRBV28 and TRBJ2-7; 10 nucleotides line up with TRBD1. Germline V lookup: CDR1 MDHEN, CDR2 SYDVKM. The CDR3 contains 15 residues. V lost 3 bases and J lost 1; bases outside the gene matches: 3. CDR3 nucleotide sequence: TGTGCCAGCAGTTTCTGGACAGGGGGGTCCTACGAGCAGTACTTC. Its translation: CASSFWTGGSYEQYF.

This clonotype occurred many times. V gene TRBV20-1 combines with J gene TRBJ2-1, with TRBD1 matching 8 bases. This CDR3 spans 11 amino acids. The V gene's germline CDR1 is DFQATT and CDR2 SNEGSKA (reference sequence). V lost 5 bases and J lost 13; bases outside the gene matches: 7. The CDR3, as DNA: TGCAGTGCTCGGACAGGGTCAATCCAGTTCTTC. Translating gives CSARTGSIQFF.

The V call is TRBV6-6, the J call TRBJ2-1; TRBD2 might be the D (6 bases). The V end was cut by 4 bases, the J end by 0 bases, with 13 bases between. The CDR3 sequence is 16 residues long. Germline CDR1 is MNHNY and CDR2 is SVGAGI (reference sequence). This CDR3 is CASSSLGRSSYNEQFF. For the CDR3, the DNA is TGTGCCAGCAGTTCACTAGGGAGGAGCTCCTACAATGAGCAGTTCTTC.

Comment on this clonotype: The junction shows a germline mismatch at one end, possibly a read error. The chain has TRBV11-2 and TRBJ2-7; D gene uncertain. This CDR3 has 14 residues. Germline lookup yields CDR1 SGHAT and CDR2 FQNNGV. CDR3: CASSSLAREETQYF. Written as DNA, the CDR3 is TGTGCCAGCAGCTCCCTGGCTAGGGAAGAGACCCAGTACTTT.

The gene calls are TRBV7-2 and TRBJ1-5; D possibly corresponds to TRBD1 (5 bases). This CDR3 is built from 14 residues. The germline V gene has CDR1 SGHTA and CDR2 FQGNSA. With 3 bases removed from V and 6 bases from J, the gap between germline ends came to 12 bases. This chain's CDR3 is CASSFQGTVQPQHF. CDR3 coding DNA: TGTGCCAGCAGCTTTCAGGGTACCGTTCAGCCCCAGCATTTT.

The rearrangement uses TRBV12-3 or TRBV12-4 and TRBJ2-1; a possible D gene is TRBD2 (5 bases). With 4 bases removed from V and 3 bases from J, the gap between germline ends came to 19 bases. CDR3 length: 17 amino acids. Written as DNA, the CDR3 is TGTGCCAGCAGTTCTAGAGAGGGTGAAAAGGACTACAATGAGCAGTTCTTC. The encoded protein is CASSSREGEKDYNEQFF.

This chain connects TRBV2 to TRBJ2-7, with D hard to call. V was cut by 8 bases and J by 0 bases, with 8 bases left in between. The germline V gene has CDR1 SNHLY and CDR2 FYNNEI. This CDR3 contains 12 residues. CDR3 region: CASAAASYEQYF. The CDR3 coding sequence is TGTGCCAGCGCAGCAGCCTCCTACGAGCAGTACTTC.

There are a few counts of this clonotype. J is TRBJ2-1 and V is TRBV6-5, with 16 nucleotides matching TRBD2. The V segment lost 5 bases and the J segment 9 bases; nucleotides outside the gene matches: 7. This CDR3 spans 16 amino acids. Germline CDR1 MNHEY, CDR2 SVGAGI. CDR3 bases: TGTGCCAGCAGTCGGGGGACTAGCGGGAGGGTAGGTGAGCAGTTCTTC. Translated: CASSRGTSGRVGEQFF.

The CDR3 sequence: CASSAGLVSYF. In DNA form, the CDR3 reads TGTGCCAGCAGCGCTGGACTAGTTTCATACTTC. The chain joins TRBV11-2 to TRBJ2-5, with 7 bases aligning to TRBD2. The V gene's germline CDR1 is SGHAT and CDR2 FQNNGV. The CDR3 has 11 residues. The V gene end was trimmed by 5 bases and the J gene end by 14 bases; junction bases not matched to a gene: 8.

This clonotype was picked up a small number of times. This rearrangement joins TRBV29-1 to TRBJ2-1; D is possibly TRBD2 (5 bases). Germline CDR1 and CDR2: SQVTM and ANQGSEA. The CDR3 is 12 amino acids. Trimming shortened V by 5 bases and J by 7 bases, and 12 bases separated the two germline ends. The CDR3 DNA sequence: TGCAGCGTTTCCGAGGGAGCTAATGAGCAGTTCTTC. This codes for CSVSEGANEQFF.

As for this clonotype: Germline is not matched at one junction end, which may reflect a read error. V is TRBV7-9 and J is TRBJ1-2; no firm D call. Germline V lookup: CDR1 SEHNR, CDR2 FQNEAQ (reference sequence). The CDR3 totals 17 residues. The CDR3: CASSLAQIRGKDYGYTF. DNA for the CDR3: TGTGCCAGCAGTTTAGCCCAAATCCGGGGAAAAGACTATGGCTACACCTTC.

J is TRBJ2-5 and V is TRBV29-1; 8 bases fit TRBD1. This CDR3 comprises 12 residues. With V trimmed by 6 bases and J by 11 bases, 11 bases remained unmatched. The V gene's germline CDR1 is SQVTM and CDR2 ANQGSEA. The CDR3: CSVRQGSNEQYF. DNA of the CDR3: TGCAGCGTCCGACAGGGGAGCAATGAGCAGTACTTC.

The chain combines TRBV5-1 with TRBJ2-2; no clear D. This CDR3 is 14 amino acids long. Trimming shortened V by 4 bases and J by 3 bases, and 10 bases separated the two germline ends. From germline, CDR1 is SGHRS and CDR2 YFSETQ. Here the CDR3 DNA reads TGCGCCAGCAGCACGGCGTCCCACACCGGGGAGCTGTTTTTT. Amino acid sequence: CASSTASHTGELFF.